The clone carrying this TCR beta chain has only one observation. This entry is derived from a study of neoadjuvant anti-PD-1 for oral cavity cancer. About the study: Non-progressing patients received a fourth nivolumab dose near day 43, then surgery on days 50-56.

CDR3 length: 14 residues. Germline-derived CDR1 and CDR2 are SNHLY and FYNNEI. Deletions cut 1 base from V and 5 bases from J, with 11 bases between. Produced via immunoSEQ multiplex PCR; TCRdb's table is partial and in-frame only. Here the sample spans over 14,000 clones, around 70% being singletons. The material sequenced was PBMCs, taken before nivolumab (anti-PD-1) treatment. The rearrangement joins TRBV2 to TRBJ2-5; D might be TRBD2 (5 bases). The sequence was obtained from a person aged 40-85 years with oral cavity squamous cell carcinoma. The DNA for the CDR3 is TGTGCCAGCAGTGAAGTACAGCGGAGGGAGACCCAGTACTTC. This gives the protein CASSEVQRRETQYF.